Described below is a single T cell receptor beta chain sequence and its context. The sample is drawn from a study of cytomegalovirus exposure and HLA in healthy donors. V gave up 0 bases and J gave up 6 bases; unmatched junction bases: 8. This CDR3 region has 15 residues. Germline CDR1 GTSNPN, CDR2 SVGIG (reference sequence). Primers included in the PCR were 60 Vbeta and 13 Jbeta primers. Assay used: immunoSEQ multiplex PCR; TCRdb lists only in-frame clones, some missing. The data contain some 120,000 clones, under 85% of them singletons. The rearrangement links TRBV30 to TRBJ2-3, with 8 bases identical to TRBD2. Sequencing was carried out using PBMCs. This receptor was obtained from a woman aged 45 to 65 in good health and CMV-seropositive. CDR3 residues: CAWSVNSGVGDTQYF. The CDR3 DNA reads as TGTGCCTGGAGTGTAAATAGCGGGGTCGGGGATACGCAGTATTTT.